This entry lists 22 T cell receptor beta chains sequenced from one sample in a study of T cell responses to AZD1222 COVID-19 vaccine (dated by TCRdb to the early 2020s). The time point label of this sample denotes: baseline before first vaccination. The library was prepared using the immunoSEQ multiplex PCR assay. TCRdb retrieved this table from immuneACCESS and kept in-frame rearrangements only. Not all clones are present; in checked studies, unresolved V genes account for under half, and no reason is known for the remainder. The sample contains 110,000 to 150,000 clones, approximately 90% of them found a single time. Of the sample, roughly 2.8% falls within the top ten clones. The specimen comprised peripheral blood, sampled on day 0 of AZD1222 vaccination. The receptor source for this set is an adult in good health.

On this clone itself: The sample carries other DNA sequences with the same CDR3. The V and J genes are TRBV7-3 and TRBJ1-1; the D is unclear. The V gene's germline CDR1 is SGHTA and CDR2 FQGTGA. This CDR3 region has 13 residues. Trimming stripped 5 bases from V and 1 base from J, with 8 bases between. This chain's CDR3 is CASSLQPNTEAFF. CDR3 nucleotide sequence: TGTGCCAGCAGCCTACAGCCGAACACTGAAGCTTTCTTT. Complete variable domain (other parts from reference TRBV7-3 and TRBJ1-1): GAGVSQTPSNKVTEKGKYVELRCDPISGHTALYWYRQSLGQGPEFLIYFQGTGAADDSGLPNDRFFAVRPEGSVSTLKIQRTERGDSAVYLCASSLQPNTEAFFGQGTRLTVV.

In nucleotides, the CDR3 is TGTGCCAGCAGGCTCGCGGGGGGTACTGAAGCTTTCTTT. This translates into CASRLAGGTEAFF. The genes are TRBV2 and TRBJ1-1; D is possibly TRBD1 (5 bases). This CDR3 region has 13 residues. V gave up 6 bases and J gave up 5 bases, with 13 bases separating them. Germline V gives CDR1 SNHLY, CDR2 FYNNEI.

The V gene is TRBV28, the J gene TRBJ1-2, with no clear D. From germline, CDR1 is MDHEN and CDR2 SYDVKM. The CDR3 length is 13 residues. V was pared by 10 bases and J by 8 bases, with 20 bases between. The CDR3 nucleotides read TGTGCCATCCTTCGGGAGGCGGCTGACGGCTACACCTTC. Residues: CAILREAADGYTF.

The genes are TRBV9 and TRBJ1-2; D ambiguous. The CDR3 totals 16 residues. V lost 1 base and J 2 bases, leaving 15 bases between the germline ends. Germline assignment: CDR1 SGDLS and CDR2 YYNGEE. The CDR3: CASSVSGGKENYGYTF. CDR3 in DNA: TGTGCCAGCAGCGTATCGGGAGGGAAGGAAAACTATGGCTACACCTTC.

The chain recombines TRBV28 with TRBJ1-5; the D is unclear. The CDR3 loop spans 13 amino acids. V was shortened by 5 bases and J by 7 bases, with 12 bases between the two germline ends. Germline lookup yields CDR1 MDHEN and CDR2 SYDVKM. CDR3 in amino acids: CASSRGTDQPQHF. The CDR3 DNA follows: TGTGCCAGCAGTCGGGGTACGGACCAGCCCCAGCATTTT.

The rearrangement uses TRBV7-8 and TRBJ2-7; 9 bases map to TRBD2. CDR3 size: 13 residues. J lost 6 bases, V lost 8 bases, and 8 bases had no gene match. Germline values: CDR1 SGHVS, CDR2 FQNEAQ. CDR3 protein: CASERAGGAEQYF. In nucleotides, the CDR3 is TGTGCCAGCGAGAGAGCGGGGGGAGCCGAGCAGTACTTC.

V and J are TRBV18 and TRBJ2-3; the D is unclear. Trimming removed 3 bases from V and 0 bases from J, with 16 bases in between. The CDR3 extends over 17 amino acids. In germline, CDR1 is KGHSH, CDR2 LQKENI. The CDR3: CASSPFGTGQSTDTQYF. CDR3 in DNA: TGTGCCAGCTCACCGTTCGGTACGGGTCAAAGCACAGATACGCAGTATTTT.

This clone was seen a few times. The chain links TRBV4-1 to TRBJ1-2; D may be TRBD1 (5 bases). Trimming pared 4 bases from V and 6 bases from J, leaving 12 bases between. This CDR3 spans 13 amino acids. Germline-derived CDR1 and CDR2 are MGHRA and YSYEKL. The CDR3 here is CASSLVGTDGYTF. CDR3 bases: TGCGCCAGCAGCCTCGTCGGGACGGATGGCTACACCTTC.

The chain joins TRBV2 to TRBJ1-4; perhaps TRBD1 as D (5 bases). Germline-derived CDR1 and CDR2 are SNHLY and FYNNEI. The V and J ends lost 6 bases and 0 bases respectively, with 8 bases between them. The CDR3 sequence is 14 residues long. For the CDR3, the DNA is TGTGCCAGCAGCCCAGGGACAACTAATGAAAAACTGTTTTTT. Translation gives CASSPGTTNEKLFF.

This chain links TRBV7-2 with TRBJ2-3; D not resolved. This CDR3 is built from 12 residues. Trimming took off 10 bases at V and 2 bases at J, with 10 bases between the two ends. The germline V gene encodes CDR1 SGHTA and CDR2 FQGNSA. CDR3 coding DNA: TGTGCCATCCTTACCCCCACAGATACGCAGTATTTT. This codes for CAILTPTDTQYF.

This clone was found once. This sequence joins TRBV5-6 and TRBJ1-6; D is unresolved. Germline V gene data show CDR1 as SGHDT and CDR2 as YYEEEE. The V end was cut by 1 base, the J end by 8 bases, with 13 bases between. The CDR3 loop spans 15 amino acids. In DNA form, the CDR3 reads TGTGCCAGCAGCTTGAGGGCAGGTTGGGATTCACCCCTCCACTTT. It specifies CASSLRAGWDSPLHF. Full variable domain (remainder filled in from reference TRBV5-6 and TRBJ1-6): DAGVTQSPTHLIKTRGQQVTLRCSPKSGHDTVSWYQQALGQGPQFIFQYYEEEERQRGNFPDRFSGHQFPNYSSELNVNALLLGDSALYLCASSLRAGWDSPLHFGNGTRLTVT.

The chain recombines TRBV6-5 with TRBJ1-2; D unclear. Germline V lookup: CDR1 MNHEY, CDR2 SVGAGI. V was shortened by 5 bases and J by 4 bases, with 17 bases between the two germline ends. The CDR3 runs 15 residues. CDR3 loop: CASSRQMTVGYGYTF. CDR3 in DNA: TGTGCCAGCAGTAGGCAGATGACGGTTGGCTATGGCTACACCTTC.

The chain recombines TRBV28 with TRBJ2-7; D is uncertain. The CDR3 spans 12 residues. CDR1 is MDHEN and CDR2 is SYDVKM in the germline V gene. Trimming left V 4 bases short and J 2 bases short, with 6 bases between. CDR3 amino acids: CASSSVTYEQYF. CDR3 bases: TGTGCCAGCAGTTCAGTAACCTACGAGCAGTACTTC.

The rearrangement links TRBV28 to TRBJ1-5; D is possibly TRBD1 (6 bases). Germline CDR1 and CDR2: MDHEN and SYDVKM. This CDR3 comprises 16 residues. The V and J ends lost 5 bases and 9 bases respectively, with 23 bases between them. The CDR3 loop reads CASSLSLRGNKVPQHF. The CDR3 DNA reads TGTGCCAGCAGTCTCAGCCTCAGGGGCAACAAGGTGCCCCAGCATTTT. The variable domain in full, with the rest retrieved from reference TRBV28 and TRBJ1-5, is DVKVTQSSRYLVKRTGEKVFLECVQDMDHENMFWYRQDPGLGLRLIYFSYDVKMKEKGDIPEGYSVSREKKERFSLILESASTNQTSMYLCASSLSLRGNKVPQHFGDGTRLSIL.

The chain is built from TRBV9 and TRBJ2-5; D possibly matches TRBD1 or TRBD2 (7 bases each). Germline-derived CDR1 and CDR2 are SGDLS and YYNGEE. The germline V and J ends were trimmed by 2 bases and 5 bases, with 19 bases remaining between them. The CDR3 spans 16 residues. The CDR3 DNA is TGTGCCAGCAGCGTCACCCAGGGGGGGCCGGGGGAGACCCAGTACTTC. It is translated as CASSVTQGGPGETQYF.

The chain employs TRBV27 and TRBJ1-6; D is unclear. CDR1 is MNHEY and CDR2 is SMNVEV in the germline V gene (reference sequence). This CDR3 region has 13 residues. V was cut by 6 bases and J by 9 bases, with 12 bases left in between. CDR3: CASRFMVPSPLHF. CDR3 DNA: TGTGCCAGCAGGTTTATGGTTCCTTCACCCCTCCACTTT.

This chain joins TRBV19 and TRBJ1-6; D unresolved. Germline V lookup: CDR1 LNHDA, CDR2 SQIVND (reference sequence). V lost 3 bases, J lost 4 bases, and 13 bases lay in between. The CDR3 sequence is 16 residues long. The CDR3 sequence: CASSIRDLGYNSPLHF. The DNA for the CDR3 is TGTGCCAGTAGTATCCGGGATTTGGGTTATAATTCACCCCTCCACTTT.

This clone occurred once. The rearrangement links TRBV10-3 to TRBJ1-1; 8 positions match TRBD1. The V gene end was trimmed by 8 bases and the J gene end by 3 bases; junction bases not matched to a gene: 5. The CDR3 is 13 residues long. Germline V lookup: CDR1 ENHRY, CDR2 SYGVKD. CDR3 region: CAIRTGPHTEAFF. Written as DNA, the CDR3 is TGTGCCATCCGGACAGGGCCTCACACTGAAGCTTTCTTT.

The V and J genes are TRBV5-1 and TRBJ2-3, with TRBD1 identical over 7 bases. In germline, CDR1 is SGHRS, CDR2 YFSETQ. Unmatched junction bases numbered 4, after V lost 0 bases and J lost 3 bases. CDR3 length: 15 amino acids. This CDR3 is CASSLAARGTDTQYF. The DNA of the CDR3 is TGCGCCAGCAGCTTGGCCGCCAGGGGGACAGATACGCAGTATTTT.

This chain uses TRBV7-9 with TRBJ1-1; D is undetermined. V lost 1 base and J lost 8, with 14 bases in between. Germline V gives CDR1 SEHNR, CDR2 FQNEAQ (reference sequence). This CDR3 contains 14 residues. The CDR3 region has the DNA TGTGCCAGCAGCTTAGAGGGCGCGGTGAAGGAAGCTTTCTTT. Encoded protein: CASSLEGAVKEAFF.

As regards this clone: The same CDR3 is also encoded by other DNA sequences in this sample. CDR3 sequence (DNA): TGTGCCAGCAGTTCCCTCGGCTATGGCTACACCTTC. This sequence encodes CASSSLGYGYTF. J is TRBJ1-2 and V is TRBV28; D not certain. This CDR3 is built from 12 residues. CDR1 and CDR2 (germline): MDHEN, SYDVKM. V was pared by 4 bases and J by 4 bases, with 7 bases between.

V and J are TRBV7-3 and TRBJ1-1; a possible D gene is TRBD1 (5 bases). V lost 2 bases and J 3 bases, leaving 7 bases between the germline ends. The CDR3 consists of 13 residues. Germline CDR1 and CDR2: SGHTA and FQGTGA. CDR3 bases: TGTGCCAGCAGCTTAGCGGGGGACACTGAAGCTTTCTTT. It encodes CASSLAGDTEAFF.